The 30 T cell receptor beta chains presented below share a single source sample, sequenced in a study of shared clonotypes between healthy human individuals. Data came from immunoSEQ multiplex PCR; TCRdb stores just in-frame clones and leaves some out. The data hold about 680,000 clones, with 73% observed a single time. Sequencing was carried out using memory CD4+ T cells sorted from blood. Described subset: CD45RA-negative fraction. The receptors derive from a woman between 25 and 40 years old in good health.

V is TRBV18 and J is TRBJ2-7; maybe TRBD1 (6 bases). Trimming took off 2 bases at V and 4 bases at J, with 15 bases between the two ends. This CDR3 region has 15 residues. Germline V gives CDR1 KGHSH, CDR2 LQKENI. Here the CDR3 DNA reads TGTGCCAGCTCACCAGGAGACAGGAGAGATTACGAGCAGTACTTC. Amino acids: CASSPGDRRDYEQYF.

This sequence joins TRBV19 and TRBJ2-5; D uncertain. V was clipped by 7 bases and J by 5 bases, with 14 bases between them. The CDR3 totals 13 residues. Germline values: CDR1 LNHDA, CDR2 SQIVND (reference sequence). For the CDR3, the DNA is TGTGCCAGTAACGGTCGGCAGTTTGAGACCCAGTACTTC. It encodes CASNGRQFETQYF.

The chain links TRBV29-1 to TRBJ2-7; D assignment may be TRBD1 or TRBD2 (6 bases each). This CDR3 spans 14 amino acids. V was trimmed by 4 bases and J by 7 bases, leaving 20 bases between them. Germline V gives CDR1 SQVTM, CDR2 ANQGSEA. CDR3 nucleotides: TGCAGCGTTGCGAAGAGCTCACTAGGGGGGGAGCAGTACTTC. Translating gives CSVAKSSLGGEQYF.

The gene calls are TRBV28 and TRBJ2-7; maybe TRBD1 (5 bases). Germline V gives CDR1 MDHEN, CDR2 SYDVKM. CDR3 length equals 15 residues. V shed 5 bases and J shed 0 bases, with 14 bases lying between them. DNA of the CDR3: TGTGCCAGCAGTAGAAAACAGGTCCGCTCCTACGAGCAGTACTTC. It encodes CASSRKQVRSYEQYF.

The rearrangement joins TRBV11-1 to TRBJ2-4, with D tentatively TRBD2 (6 bases). CDR1 and CDR2 from the germline V gene are SGHAT and FQDESV (reference sequence). V lost 1 base to trimming and J lost 1 base, with 11 bases between them. The CDR3 loop spans 16 amino acids. CDR3 loop: CASSLEGDSAKNIQYF. CDR3 DNA: TGTGCCAGCAGCTTAGAAGGGGACTCGGCCAAAAACATTCAGTACTTC.

The rearrangement links TRBV11-1 to TRBJ1-1, with D unclear. V dropped 1 base and J dropped 1 base, with 7 bases sitting between them. The CDR3 runs 14 residues. Germline CDR1 SGHAT, CDR2 FQDESV (reference sequence). CDR3 in amino acids: CASSLDLANTEAFF. The CDR3 DNA follows: TGTGCCAGCAGCTTAGACCTGGCGAACACTGAAGCTTTCTTT. Drawing the rest from reference TRBV11-1 and TRBJ1-1, the complete variable domain is EAEVAQSPRYKITEKSQAVAFWCDPISGHATLYWYRQILGQGPELLVQFQDESVVDDSQLPKDRFSAERLKGVDSTLKIQPAELGDSAMYLCASSLDLANTEAFFGQGTRLTVV.

The V call is TRBV27, the J call TRBJ1-2; no definite D call. The V gene's germline CDR1 is MNHEY and CDR2 SMNVEV (reference sequence). This CDR3 contains 13 residues. V shed 6 bases and J shed 2 bases, with 10 bases lying between them. This chain's CDR3 is CASSPDDNYGYTF. CDR3 sequence (DNA): TGTGCCAGCAGCCCAGACGACAACTATGGCTACACCTTC.

The chain uses TRBV9 and TRBJ2-1; D is uncertain. The germline V gene encodes CDR1 SGDLS and CDR2 YYNGEE. The CDR3 runs 14 residues. V was clipped by 0 bases and J by 8 bases, with 12 bases between them. DNA of the CDR3: TGTGCCAGCAGCGTAGCTACACCCTCAGATGAGCAGTTCTTC. It specifies CASSVATPSDEQFF.

The gene calls are TRBV27 and TRBJ2-7, with D unclear. This CDR3 is built from 14 residues. CDR1 and CDR2 (germline): MNHEY, SMNVEV (reference sequence). Trimming shortened V by 2 bases and J by 6 bases, and 14 bases separated the two germline ends. CDR3 nucleotide sequence: TGTGCCAGCAGTTTAAAAAGGGCTTCCCTCGAGCAGTACTTC. It translates to CASSLKRASLEQYF.

The sample holds a few counts of this clone. V is TRBV6-5 and J is TRBJ1-3, with D tentatively TRBD1 (5 bases). V shed 7 bases and J shed 2 bases, with 15 bases lying between them. CDR1 MNHEY and CDR2 SVGAGI come from the germline V gene. The CDR3 is 15 amino acids. The chain's CDR3 is CASTRTGAPGNTIYF. CDR3 nucleotides: TGTGCCAGCACCCGAACCGGGGCACCTGGAAACACCATATATTTT.

The rearrangement links TRBV19 to TRBJ1-4; no reliable D call. The CDR3 spans 15 residues. Germline CDR1 LNHDA, CDR2 SQIVND (reference sequence). The V end was cut by 5 bases, the J end by 5 bases, with 15 bases between. Here the CDR3 DNA reads TGTGCCAGTAGTGCGTCCGGGTCAAAGAATGAAAAACTGTTTTTT. It is translated as CASSASGSKNEKLFF.

V and J are TRBV30 and TRBJ2-1, with D unclear. This CDR3 has 11 amino acids. CDR1 is GTSNPN, CDR2 SVGIG, per germline (reference sequence). V dropped 5 bases and J dropped 8 bases, with 10 bases sitting between them. In DNA form, the CDR3 reads TGTGCCTGGGGTCGGCTCGATGAGCAGTTCTTC. It yields the protein CAWGRLDEQFF.

The V gene is TRBV7-6, the J gene TRBJ2-1; the match to TRBD2 covers 9 bases. Trimming removed 3 bases from V and 4 bases from J; junction bases left unmatched: 4. The CDR3 has 15 amino acids. The germline gives CDR1 SGHVS, CDR2 FNYEAQ. CDR3: CASSFTSGRYNEQFF. The CDR3 DNA is TGTGCCAGCAGCTTCACTAGCGGGCGGTACAATGAGCAGTTCTTC. Full variable domain (rest looked up from reference TRBV7-6 and TRBJ2-1): GAGVSQSPRYKVTKRGQDVALRCDPISGHVSLYWYRQALGQGPEFLTYFNYEAQQDKSGLPNDRFSAERPEGSISTLTIQRTEQRDSAMYRCASSFTSGRYNEQFFGPGTRLTVL.

The V and J genes are TRBV7-9 and TRBJ2-2, with TRBD2 identical over 7 bases. The germline V gene has CDR1 SEHNR and CDR2 FQNEAQ (reference sequence). This CDR3 comprises 14 residues. V trimming: 4 bases; J trimming: 6 bases; junction bases outside the gene matches: 5. In DNA, the CDR3 is TGTGCCAGCAGCTCCGGCGGGGGATCCGGGGAGCTGTTTTTT. It is translated as CASSSGGGSGELFF.

CDR3 in amino acids: CASSAGRTEAFF. The CDR3 region has the DNA TGTGCCAGCAGCGCAGGGAGAACTGAAGCTTTCTTT. The J gene is TRBJ1-1, the V gene TRBV6-6; tentative D call: TRBD1 (5 bases). The V and J ends lost 6 bases and 5 bases respectively, with 10 bases between them. This CDR3 has 12 residues. The germline gives CDR1 MNHNY, CDR2 SVGAGI (reference sequence).

The chain combines TRBV10-3 with TRBJ1-5; D may be TRBD1 (6 bases). CDR1 is ENHRY and CDR2 is SYGVKD in the germline V gene. Trimming cost V 5 bases and J 4 bases, with 12 bases left between them. The CDR3 consists of 14 residues. The DNA of the CDR3 is TGTGCCATCAGTCGGGACGGACAGAATCAGCCCCAGCATTTT. It codes for CAISRDGQNQPQHF.

V is TRBV7-2 and J is TRBJ2-7, with 8 positions matching TRBD1. This CDR3 contains 16 residues. V dropped 5 bases and J dropped 1; count of bases not matched to a gene: 10. The germline gives CDR1 SGHTA, CDR2 FQGNSA. The DNA of the CDR3 is TGTGCCAGCAGCGTGTCAACAGGGGGACGGTCCTACGAGCAGTACTTC. As protein: CASSVSTGGRSYEQYF.

In this sample, this clone turned up a few times. This chain's CDR3 is CASKAGNTGELFF. Written as DNA, the CDR3 is TGTGCCAGTAAGGCAGGTAACACCGGGGAGCTGTTTTTT. The chain has TRBV19 and TRBJ2-2, with D uncertain. The CDR3 is 13 amino acids. Germline V gene data show CDR1 as LNHDA and CDR2 as SQIVND (reference sequence). With 7 bases removed from V and 2 bases from J, the gap between germline ends came to 8 bases.

This clone was observed a handful of times. This chain joins TRBV28 and TRBJ1-4; D remains ambiguous. Germline assignment: CDR1 MDHEN and CDR2 SYDVKM. The CDR3 extends over 12 amino acids. Trimming stripped 5 bases from V and 5 bases from J, with 6 bases between. The CDR3, as DNA: TGTGCCAGCAGTCACATCAATGAAAAACTGTTTTTT. Translating gives CASSHINEKLFF. The entire variable domain, with the rest obtained from reference TRBV28 and TRBJ1-4, is as follows: DVKVTQSSRYLVKRTGEKVFLECVQDMDHENMFWYRQDPGLGLRLIYFSYDVKMKEKGDIPEGYSVSREKKERFSLILESASTNQTSMYLCASSHINEKLFFGSGTQLSVL.

V usage is TRBV28 and J usage is TRBJ2-7; D call uncertain. CDR1 is MDHEN and CDR2 is SYDVKM in the germline V gene. Trimming stripped 5 bases from V and 2 bases from J, with 7 bases between. The length of the CDR3 is 12 residues. The DNA of the CDR3 is TGTGCCAGCAGTGCCGGCACCTACGAGCAGTACTTC. It translates to CASSAGTYEQYF.

CDR3 loop: CASIGTSVRNEQFF. CDR3 sequence (DNA): TGCGCCAGCATAGGAACTAGCGTACGAAATGAGCAGTTCTTC. The J gene is TRBJ2-1, the V gene TRBV5-1; 7 nucleotides match TRBD2. Germline trimming cut 6 bases from V and 7 bases from J; bases unmatched to any gene: 10. There are 14 residues in the CDR3. Looked up from germline, CDR1 is SGHRS and CDR2 is YFSETQ.

The chain joins TRBV6-1 to TRBJ1-3; D not certain. Germline loops: CDR1 MNHNS, CDR2 SASEGT. This CDR3 is built from 13 residues. The V end lost 0 bases, the J end lost 4 bases, and 4 bases lay between the germline ends. The CDR3: CASSEAWGNTIYF. The CDR3 DNA follows: TGTGCCAGCAGTGAAGCTTGGGGAAACACCATATATTTT.

V is TRBV21-1 and J is TRBJ2-5; no check of the table's D call, TRBD2, against the DNA was made. TRBV21-1 counts as a pseudogene. This CDR3 is 13 amino acids long. CDR3 sequence (DNA): TGTGCCAGCAGCAAAGATGGTGCCGCGGGCCAGTACTTC. Amino acid sequence: CASSKDGAAGQYF.

CDR3 residues: CASSETRWSPGELFF. Written as DNA, the CDR3 is TGTGCCAGCAGTGAAACCCGCTGGTCGCCCGGGGAGCTGTTTTTT. The J gene is TRBJ2-2, the V gene TRBV2; D is unclear. Germline V lookup: CDR1 SNHLY, CDR2 FYNNEI. CDR3 size: 15 residues. Between the trimmed V and J ends, which lost 2 bases and 6 bases, there was a span of 13 bases.

There are a few counts of this clone. The chain has TRBV28 and TRBJ1-4; D not resolved. Trimming cost V 2 bases and J 4 bases, with 2 bases left between them. From germline, CDR1 is MDHEN and CDR2 SYDVKM. The CDR3 consists of 12 residues. The CDR3 DNA is TGTGCCAGCAGTTTAGTTAATGAAAAACTGTTTTTT. This translates into CASSLVNEKLFF.

This CDR3 is CASSWSYGYTF. In DNA form, the CDR3 reads TGTGCCAGTAGTTGGAGCTATGGCTACACCTTC. The chain carries TRBV19 and TRBJ1-2; D gene uncertain. The germline V gene has CDR1 LNHDA and CDR2 SQIVND (reference sequence). V was cut by 5 bases and J by 4 bases, with 5 bases left in between. This CDR3 is 11 amino acids long.

Regarding this clone: A much larger clone lies a single base off, so this may be a read error. Different DNA sequences within this sample yield the same CDR3. This sequence joins TRBV28 and TRBJ2-3; no reliable D call. V gave up 6 bases and J gave up 0 bases, with 7 bases separating them. This CDR3 is built from 13 residues. Germline CDR1 reads MDHEN; CDR2 reads SYDVKM. The CDR3 sequence is CASSPPSTDTQYF. CDR3 in DNA: TGTGCCAGCAGCCCCCCAAGCACAGATACGCAGTATTTT.

V usage is TRBV10-3 and J usage is TRBJ2-1; TRBD2 agrees at 13 bases. Germline CDR1 reads ENHRY; CDR2 reads SYGVKD. The CDR3 has 16 residues. V trimming: 3 bases; J trimming: 7 bases; junction bases outside the gene matches: 6. The CDR3 loop is CAISDTLAGGLNEQFF. As DNA, the CDR3 is TGTGCCATCAGTGACACACTAGCGGGAGGGTTGAATGAGCAGTTCTTC.

V is TRBV4-1 and J is TRBJ2-5; no definite D call. Per the germline V gene, CDR1 is MGHRA and CDR2 is YSYEKL. Trimming shortened V by 4 bases and J by 4 bases, and 10 bases separated the two germline ends. The CDR3 contains 13 residues. In nucleotides, the CDR3 is TGCGCCAGCAGCCCCAAAAGGTTAGAGACCCAGTACTTC. Protein product: CASSPKRLETQYF.

The chain links TRBV14 to TRBJ2-7; D gene uncertain. This CDR3 region has 16 residues. CDR1 is SGHDN, CDR2 FVKESK, per germline. Between the trimmed V and J ends, which lost 1 base and 0 bases, there was a span of 13 bases. CDR3 sequence: CASSQVLALISYEQYF. The DNA for the CDR3 is TGTGCCAGCAGCCAAGTATTAGCTCTAATCTCCTACGAGCAGTACTTC.